The rows below give T cell receptor beta chains drawn from one sample of a study of blood T cell repertoires in COVID-19. Clones were read by immunoSEQ multiplex PCR, and TCRdb kept only the in-frame ones, dropping some. The sample lists a few hundred thousand clones, 86% occurring once. The source material was peripheral blood. These receptors originate from a woman aged 25 to 45 with active or convalescent COVID-19. The CDR3 runs from the conserved cysteine through the conserved F or W. The D gene is left open where the match is weak. The size of a clone is reported for some rows only, either as once, few or many, or as a class for expanded clones.

TRBV10-2	TRBJ2-4	.	.	TGCGCCAGCAGGGCGGGCGCCAAAAACATTCAGTACTTC	CASRAGAKNIQYF
TRBV9	TRBJ1-3	TRBD1	.	TGTGCCAGCAGCCGACAGGGGGTGACTGGAAACACCATATATTTT	CASSRQGVTGNTIYF
TRBV6-5	TRBJ1-3	.	.	TGTGCCAGCAGTTACTCTCCCGGCGGTGGAAACACCATATATTTT	CASSYSPGGGNTIYF
TRBV5-6	TRBJ1-2	.	few	TGTGCCAGCAGCCCGGGGGTCAACTATGGCTACACCTTC	CASSPGVNYGYTF
TRBV5-1	TRBJ2-2	.	.	TGCGCCAGCAGGGTCCCAGGGTCCAACGCCGGGGAGCTGTTTTTT	CASRVPGSNAGELFF
TRBV14	TRBJ1-6	TRBD1	.	TGTGCCAGCAGCTACAGGGGTGGAGGTAATTCACCCCTCCACTTT	CASSYRGGGNSPLHF
TRBV5-1	TRBJ1-2	TRBD1	.	TGCGCCAGCAGCTTGGCCGGCGTCAGGACAGGGGGCCTTGATGGCTACACCTTC	CASSLAGVRTGGLDGYTF
TRBV5-6	TRBJ1-3	TRBD1	.	TGTGCCAGCAGCCGAAACAGGGGCTACGCTGGAAACACCATATATTTT	CASSRNRGYAGNTIYF
TRBV19	TRBJ1-2	.	.	TGTGCCAGTAGTATGCGGGGGGTGTATAACTATGGCTACACCTTC	CASSMRGVYNYGYTF
TRBV24-1	TRBJ1-2	.	.	TGTGCCACCAGTGACCCGAGGGGGAATGGCTACACCTTC	CATSDPRGNGYTF
TRBV19	TRBJ1-5	.	.	TGTGCCAGTAGTATGCGCAACGGGATCGGCAATCAGCCCCAGCATTTT	CASSMRNGIGNQPQHF
TRBV5-4	TRBJ2-3	TRBD2	.	TGTGCCAGCAGCCTAGGACTAGCGGGCTTCACAGATACGCAGTATTTT	CASSLGLAGFTDTQYF
TRBV28	TRBJ1-2	.	.	TGTGCCAGCAGTCCCGGGGGGAACTATGGCTACACCTTC	CASSPGGNYGYTF
TRBV29-1	TRBJ1-1	.	.	TGCAGCGTTGAGACGGCGGACACTGAAGCTTTCTTT	CSVETADTEAFF
TRBV7-2	TRBJ1-1	.	.	TGTGCCAGCAGCTTGCGCGGGAACACTGAAGCTTTCTTT	CASSLRGNTEAFF
TRBV5-6	TRBJ1-6	.	.	TGTGCCAGCAGCGAAAGGGGTGCAGGAAATTCACCCCTCCACTTT	CASSERGAGNSPLHF
TRBV19	TRBJ1-1	TRBD1	.	TGTGCCAGTAGCAACCTCCGGGACAGGGATGGAAAAACTGAAGCTTTCTTT	CASSNLRDRDGKTEAFF
TRBV30	TRBJ1-5	TRBD1	.	TGTGCCTGGAGTGAACAGGGGGGACCTTATCAGCCCCAGCATTTT	CAWSEQGGPYQPQHF
TRBV6-2/TRBV6-3	TRBJ2-6	.	few	TGTGCCAGCAGTTACCTTTCTGGGGCCAACGTCCTGACTTTC	CASSYLSGANVLTF
TRBV15	TRBJ1-6	.	.	TGTGCCACCAGCAGTCGAAAGAGCTCCTATAATTCACCCCTCCACTTT	CATSSRKSSYNSPLHF
TRBV6-4	TRBJ1-2	.	.	TGTGCCAGCCAGAGGGACTATGGCTACACCTTC	CASQRDYGYTF
TRBV4-3	TRBJ1-2	.	.	TGCGCCAGCAGCCAGGAGGTACAGTGGGGGGTCGATGGCTACACCTTC	CASSQEVQWGVDGYTF
TRBV29-1	TRBJ1-5	.	.	TGCAGCGTTGAAACGGGTAGCAATCAGCCCCAGCATTTT	CSVETGSNQPQHF
TRBV5-4	TRBJ2-5	TRBD2	once	TGTGCCAGCAGTTCTAGCGGGGGGATTCGAGAGACCCAGTACTTC	CASSSSGGIRETQYF
TRBV5-1	TRBJ1-1	.	.	TGCGCCAGCAGCTTGGCCGAGGTAATGAACACTGAAGCTTTCTTT	CASSLAEVMNTEAFF
TRBV20-1	TRBJ1-1	.	.	TGCAGTGCTAGAGGACCGGGTGGAGCTTTCTTT	CSARGPGGAFF
TRBV6-5	TRBJ2-5	TRBD2	.	TGTGCCAGCAACAGTGCGGGGGGCTGGGGGGAGACCCAGTACTTC	CASNSAGGWGETQYF
TRBV11-1	TRBJ2-7	.	.	TGTGCCAGCAGCCGGACTAGGGGGTCCTACGAGCAGTACTTC	CASSRTRGSYEQYF
TRBV11-3	TRBJ1-1	.	once	TGTGCCAGCAGCTTAAACACGGGGAACACTGAAGCTTTCTTT	CASSLNTGNTEAFF
TRBV18	TRBJ2-1	TRBD1	.	TGTGCCAGCTCACCAATGGCAGGGGGCAATGAGCAGTTCTTC	CASSPMAGGNEQFF
TRBV24-1	TRBJ2-1	.	.	TGTGCCACCCAACAGTACAATGAGCAGTTCTTC	CATQQYNEQFF
TRBV13	TRBJ2-3	TRBD1	.	TGTGCCAGCAGCTCCAGGGACAGGCCCACAGATACGCAGTATTTT	CASSSRDRPTDTQYF
TRBV6-1	TRBJ1-5	TRBD1	.	TGTGCCAGCAGTGACTGGCAGGGGGTGGGCAATCAGCCCCAGCATTTT	CASSDWQGVGNQPQHF
TRBV6-4	TRBJ1-2	TRBD1	.	TGTGCCAGCAGCCAACGACAGGGTCTTGGCTACACCTTC	CASSQRQGLGYTF
TRBV6-5	TRBJ2-7	TRBD1	once	TGTGCCAGTTGTCGGGACAGGGGGCTAGGTGAGCAGTACTTC	CASCRDRGLGEQYF
TRBV4-3	TRBJ1-2	TRBD1	.	TGCGCCAGCAGCCAAGGACAGGGTCGGGGCTACACCTTC	CASSQGQGRGYTF
TRBV18	TRBJ1-1	.	.	TGTGCCAGCTCGGCTACCCGGGAGAAGCCTGAAGCTTTCTTT	CASSATREKPEAFF
TRBV7-2	TRBJ2-1	TRBD2	once	TGTGCCAGCAGCTTCCTTTCGCAAGCGGGGGGGCTTCAGTTCTTC	CASSFLSQAGGLQFF
TRBV12-3/TRBV12-4	TRBJ1-2	.	.	TGTGCCAGCAGTTTGGTCAGGAACTATGGCTACACCTTC	CASSLVRNYGYTF
TRBV6-4	TRBJ1-5	.	.	TGTGCCAGCAGTGAACGGTTTAGCAATCAGCCCCAGCATTTT	CASSERFSNQPQHF
TRBV5-1	TRBJ1-5	TRBD1	.	TGCGCCAGCAGCTTGGGTCTTGGGACAGGGCGGGATCAGCCCCAGCATTTT	CASSLGLGTGRDQPQHF
TRBV5-4	TRBJ1-2	TRBD1	.	TGTGCCAGCAGTACCGCAGGGGGCTCCAACTATGGCTACACCTTC	CASSTAGGSNYGYTF
TRBV9	TRBJ1-1	.	.	TGTGCCAGCAGCCCAAGGGGGACGGAAACAGGAACTGAAGCTTTCTTT	CASSPRGTETGTEAFF
TRBV3-1/TRBV3-2	TRBJ1-5	.	.	TGTGCCAGCAGCCAGGTCCTAGGACAGCCCCAGCATTTT	CASSQVLGQPQHF
TRBV6-5	TRBJ1-5	.	.	TGTGCCAGCAGTAACAGGGGCAATCAGCCCCAGCATTTT	CASSNRGNQPQHF
TRBV5-5	TRBJ2-7	.	.	TGTGCCAGCAGCTTAAGGGCAGGGGAGCCCTACGAGCAGTACTTC	CASSLRAGEPYEQYF
TRBV4-3	TRBJ1-3	.	.	TGCGCCAGCAGCCAAGAATCGGCAGGCTCTGGAAACACCATATATTTT	CASSQESAGSGNTIYF
TRBV3-1/TRBV3-2	TRBJ2-2	.	.	TGTGCCAGCAGCCACTCCACCGGGGAGCTGTTTTTT	CASSHSTGELFF
TRBV19	TRBJ2-3	.	.	TGTGCCAGTAGTATTAGGCAGGCCACAGATACGCAGTATTTT	CASSIRQATDTQYF
TRBV6-2/TRBV6-3	TRBJ1-6	.	.	TGTGCCAGCAGTTACGAGGGGACACTTCATTCACCCCTCCACTTT	CASSYEGTLHSPLHF
TRBV30	TRBJ1-2	.	.	.	CAWSWGTGSHTF
TRBV5-4	TRBJ1-1	.	.	TGTGCCAGCTTTGTCCAGGGAACGAACACTGAAGCTTTCTTT	CASFVQGTNTEAFF
TRBV30	TRBJ1-5	.	few	TGTGCCTGGAGTGTTCAACAGGGTTGGCCCCAGCATTTT	CAWSVQQGWPQHF
TRBV20-1	TRBJ1-4	.	.	TGCAGTGCTGGGAGTGAAAAACTGTTTTTT	CSAGSEKLFF
TRBV19	TRBJ1-3	.	.	TGTGCCAGTGCCGCCGCGAGCTCTGGAAACACCATATATTTT	CASAAASSGNTIYF
TRBV29-1	TRBJ1-1	.	.	TGCAGCGTTAGAACAGGGAGTACTGAAGCTTTCTTT	CSVRTGSTEAFF
TRBV30	TRBJ1-2	.	.	TGTGCCTGGAGTGTATCAGGGGTGGATGGCTACACCTTC	CAWSVSGVDGYTF
TRBV10-3	TRBJ2-7	TRBD1	.	TGTGCCATCAGTGGGGACAGATCGACCTACGAGCAGTACTTC	CAISGDRSTYEQYF
TRBV24-1	TRBJ1-5	.	once	TGTGCCACCGCAGGGGATAGCAATCAGCCCCAGCATTTT	CATAGDSNQPQHF